One sample yielded the 20 T cell receptor beta chains listed below, sequenced in a study of CD8+CD57+ T cells in acquired aplastic anemia. Genomic DNA, serving as template, underwent TCR beta VDJ and CDR3 profiling. TCRdb ran MiXCR on the reads and lists one entry per CDR3 protein. The sample carries 450,000 to 600,000 distinct CDR3 sequences, around 30% recorded once. Patients who underwent sequencing had shown CD8+CD57+ cell expansion by flow cytometry. The sample was sorted CD4+, CD8+, or CD8+CD57+ T cells (not recorded which) from PBMCs. These TCRs come from a human donor with aplastic anemia.

Details on this clonotype: Given the absence of the conserved phenylalanine or tryptophan at the CDR3 end, a read error is likely. Because the CDR3's place on the DNA is in doubt, the DNA is left out and the CDR3 is given as listed by TCRdb. The chain combines TRBV24-1 with TRBJ1-2. The germline gives CDR1 KGHDR, CDR2 SFDVKD. The CDR3 is 8 residues long, counting both termini. The CDR3 is CATSDYSY.

This clonotype appeared many times. Compared with germline, one end of the junction differs, possibly owing to a read error. The V call is TRBV2, the J call TRBJ1-6; no clear D gene. Germline V gene lookup returns CDR1 SNHLY and CDR2 FYNNEI. The CDR3 is 16 amino acids. CDR3 DNA: TGTGCCAGCAGAGAAGCACCCAGCTCCTATAATTCACCCCTCCACTTT. Amino acid sequence: CASREAPSSYNSPLHF. Using reference TRBV2 and TRBJ1-6 for the parts outside the CDR3, the full variable domain is EPEVTQTPSHQVTQMGQEVILRCVPISNHLYFYWYRQILGQKVEFLVSFYNNEISEKSEIFDDQFSVERPDGSNFTLKIRSTKLEDSAMYFCASREAPSSYNSPLHFGNGTRLTVT.

This clonotype was counted a few times. The chain is built from TRBV12-3 or TRBV12-4 and TRBJ1-2; maybe TRBD1 (5 bases). The CDR3 length is 14 residues. V was trimmed by 5 bases and J by 8 bases, leaving 18 bases between them. As DNA, the CDR3 is TGTGCCAGCAGTGCTAGGCGGGACTCTAGGGGCTACACCTTC. The encoded protein is CASSARRDSRGYTF.

The rearrangement joins TRBV2 to TRBJ1-2, with D perhaps TRBD1 (6 bases). Germline V gene data show CDR1 as SNHLY and CDR2 as FYNNEI. V lost 6 bases to trimming and J lost 5 bases, with 19 bases between them. The CDR3 sequence is 15 residues long. The CDR3 region has the DNA TGTGCCAGCAGGGAGGACTCCCAGGGGATATATGGCTACACCTTC. It encodes CASREDSQGIYGYTF. The full variable domain, its missing parts supplied by reference TRBV2 and TRBJ1-2, is EPEVTQTPSHQVTQMGQEVILRCVPISNHLYFYWYRQILGQKVEFLVSFYNNEISEKSEIFDDQFSVERPDGSNFTLKIRSTKLEDSAMYFCASREDSQGIYGYTFGSGTRLTVV.

On this clonotype itself: With a much larger clone just one base away, this may be a read error. J is TRBJ2-7 and V is TRBV2; TRBD1 matches at 7 bases. CDR3 length equals 14 residues. The V segment lost 6 bases and the J segment 5 bases; nucleotides outside the gene matches: 10. Germline V gene lookup returns CDR1 SNHLY and CDR2 FYNNEI. Here the CDR3 DNA reads TGTGCCAGCAGCTCCCAACAGGGGCGTAACGAGCAGTACTTC. As protein: CASSSQQGRNEQYF.

The chain joins TRBV20-1 to TRBJ2-1; TRBD1 is a possible D gene (5 bases). The CDR3 is 15 residues long. With 0 bases removed from V and 2 bases from J, the gap between germline ends came to 11 bases. The germline CDR1 and CDR2 sequences are DFQATT and SNEGSKA (reference sequence). The DNA of the CDR3 is TGCAGTGCTAGAGATGGGGCCGATACCTACAATGAGCAGTTCTTC. The encoded protein is CSARDGADTYNEQFF.

In the case of this clonotype: As the CDR3 is not closed by the conserved phenylalanine or tryptophan, this likely results from a read error. J is TRBJ2-1 and V is TRBV11-2; TRBD2 aligns across 13 bases. Germline CDR1 and CDR2: SGHAT and FQNNGV. This CDR3 region has 18 residues. After removal of 5 bases from V and 7 bases from J, the junction contained 14 bases not matched to a gene. In DNA form, the CDR3 reads TGTGCCAGCAGCCCTATATGGGGGACTAGCGGGGAGGTGAATGAGCAGTTCCTC. It encodes CASSPIWGTSGEVNEQFL.

The chain joins TRBV9 to TRBJ1-1; D unresolved. The germline V gene encodes CDR1 SGDLS and CDR2 YYNGEE. The CDR3 sequence is 14 residues long. Trimming left V 3 bases short and J 0 bases short, with 9 bases between. CDR3 amino acids: CASSADLMNTEAFF. The CDR3 coding sequence is TGTGCCAGCAGCGCCGACTTGATGAACACTGAAGCTTTCTTT. Full variable domain (missing parts from reference TRBV9 and TRBJ1-1): DSGVTQTPKHLITATGQRVTLRCSPRSGDLSVYWYQQSLDQGLQFLIQYYNGEERAKGNILERFSAQQFPDLHSELNLSSLELGDSALYFCASSADLMNTEAFFGQGTRLTVV.

Many counts were recorded for this clonotype. This rearrangement joins TRBV6-1 to TRBJ1-1; tentative D call: TRBD1 (6 bases). Germline loops: CDR1 MNHNS, CDR2 SASEGT. The CDR3 sequence is 14 residues long. The germline V and J ends were trimmed by 6 bases and 0 bases, with 11 bases remaining between them. The CDR3 DNA sequence: TGTGCCAGCAGCCACGGACAGATGAACACTGAAGCTTTCTTT. Its translation: CASSHGQMNTEAFF.

V is TRBV25-1 and J is TRBJ2-6, with 7 bases lining up with TRBD2. Trimming cost V 5 bases and J 0 bases; bases outside gene matches: 22. The CDR3 runs to 22 residues. Per the germline V gene, CDR1 is MGHDK and CDR2 is SYGVNS. DNA for the CDR3: TGTGCCAGCAGTTTGAGTCGAGCGTGGCGTCGGGAGGTGGACTCTGGGGCCAACGTCCTGACTTTC. Encoded protein: CASSLSRAWRREVDSGANVLTF.

This clonotype was detected ten times or more. V is TRBV5-1 and J is TRBJ1-6; no clear D. This CDR3 is 13 amino acids long. V was clipped by 0 bases and J by 8 bases, with 6 bases between them. The germline CDR1 and CDR2 sequences are SGHRS and YFSETQ. In DNA form, the CDR3 reads TGCGCCAGCAGCTTGGCCAGCGATTCACCCCTCCACTTT. Its protein product is CASSLASDSPLHF.

The chain links TRBV6-1 to TRBJ2-4; TRBD1 is a possible D gene (6 bases). The V gene lost 7 bases and the J gene lost 2 bases, with 15 bases spanning the gap. Per germline, CDR1 MNHNS and CDR2 SASEGT. The CDR3 sequence is 15 residues long. CDR3 amino acids: CASIQTGGSKNIQYF. DNA for the CDR3: TGTGCCAGCATTCAGACAGGAGGATCCAAAAACATTCAGTACTTC.

The chain combines TRBV4-1 with TRBJ1-2, with TRBD1 identical over 10 bases. J lost 8 bases, V lost 1 base, and 10 bases had no gene match. The germline V gene has CDR1 MGHRA and CDR2 YSYEKL. The CDR3 has 16 residues. In DNA form, the CDR3 reads TGCGCCAGCAGCCAAGGGGGACAGGGGATGCGGCAGGGCTACACCTTC. This sequence encodes CASSQGGQGMRQGYTF.

The sample holds many counts of this clonotype. The chain recombines TRBV7-9 with TRBJ1-6; a possible D gene is TRBD1 (5 bases). Germline-derived CDR1 and CDR2 are SEHNR and FQNEAQ (reference sequence). The CDR3 is 15 residues long. Trimming removed 2 bases from V and 10 bases from J, with 15 bases in between. The CDR3 DNA reads as TGTGCCAGCAGCTTATCCACCAGGGTCCACTCACCCCTCCACTTT. It encodes CASSLSTRVHSPLHF. Filled out from reference TRBV7-9 and TRBJ1-6, the complete variable domain reads DTGVSQNPRHKITKRGQNVTFRCDPISEHNRLYWYRQTLGQGPEFLTYFQNEAQLEKSRLLSDRFSAERPKGSFSTLEIQRTEQGDSAMYLCASSLSTRVHSPLHFGNGTRLTVT.

J is TRBJ1-2 and V is TRBV6-4; no reliable D call. CDR3 size: 16 residues. Germline loops: CDR1 MRHNA, CDR2 SNTAGT. Trimming took 6 bases from V and 4 from J, leaving 21 bases between them. Here the CDR3 DNA reads TGTGCCAGCAGCCCGCAACAGAGCCTCCTGTTCTATGGCTACACCTTC. This codes for CASSPQQSLLFYGYTF.

This clonotype was counted many times. The chain couples TRBV7-3 to TRBJ1-1; weak D call: TRBD1 (6 bases). Germline V CDR1 and CDR2: SGHTA, FQGTGA. V was shortened by 4 bases and J by 5 bases, with 11 bases between the two germline ends. The CDR3 is made up of 13 amino acids. CDR3 amino acids: CASSSQGRTEAFF. The CDR3 region has the DNA TGTGCCAGCAGCTCGCAGGGGCGGACTGAAGCTTTCTTT.

The table lists this clonotype with a few counts. The rearrangement links TRBV28 to TRBJ2-7, with TRBD1 matching 7 bases. The germline CDR1 and CDR2 sequences are MDHEN and SYDVKM. The CDR3 sequence is 14 residues long. Trimming took 5 bases from V and 5 from J; bases not matched to a gene: 9. As DNA, the CDR3 is TGTGCCAGCAGTAAATGGGACAGTCTCCACGAGCAGTACTTC. As protein: CASSKWDSLHEQYF.

V and J are TRBV30 and TRBJ1-3; 8 bases line up with TRBD1. The CDR3 has 13 residues. Germline values: CDR1 GTSNPN, CDR2 SVGIG (reference sequence). The ends lost 8 bases at V and 4 bases at J; junction bases unmatched: 7. The CDR3 nucleotides are TGTGCCCGTAGACAGGGGCCCGGAAACACCATATATTTT. Encoded protein: CARRQGPGNTIYF.

This clonotype was seen ten or more times. The rearrangement links TRBV20-1 to TRBJ1-5, with a weak D call TRBD1 (5 bases). Deletions cut 6 bases from V and 3 bases from J, with 9 bases between. Germline values: CDR1 DFQATT, CDR2 SNEGSKA (reference sequence). This CDR3 is 12 amino acids long. The CDR3 nucleotides read TGCAGTGCCATGGGGGACAATCAGCCCCAGCATTTT. Translating gives CSAMGDNQPQHF.

This chain uses TRBV19 with TRBJ2-2, with D perhaps TRBD1 (5 bases). This CDR3 contains 14 residues. Germline V CDR1 and CDR2: LNHDA, SQIVND (reference sequence). V dropped 6 bases and J dropped 1 base, with 9 bases sitting between them. CDR3 sequence: CASRTVMNTGELFF. For the CDR3, the DNA is TGTGCCAGTAGGACAGTCATGAACACCGGGGAGCTGTTTTTT.